This TCR beta chain was captured by sequencing in a study of PD-1 blockade in classical Hodgkin lymphoma. The patients all showed relapse after autologous stem cell transplantation, while their brentuximab vedotin exposure varied. Germline assignment: CDR1 MNHNY and CDR2 SVGAGI (reference sequence). The CDR3 runs to 13 residues. V lost 7 bases, J lost 7 bases, and 11 bases lay in between. Libraries were prepared by immunoSEQ multiplex PCR; TCRdb keeps only in-frame clonotypes and omits some of them. The sample lists approximately 50,000 clones, approximately 90% seen once, with over 5% in the top ten.

The clonotype comes from a human donor with classical Hodgkin lymphoma. The sample here was peripheral blood mononuclear cells (PBMCs), taken before the second cycle of nivolumab. V and J are TRBV6-6 and TRBJ1-6; D is ambiguous. The CDR3: CASNSEMNSPLHF. The CDR3 DNA follows: TGTGCCAGCAATAGCGAAATGAATTCACCCCTCCACTTT.